This T cell receptor (beta chain) comes out of a study of shared clonotypes between healthy human individuals. CDR3 length: 15 residues. CDR1 is SNHLY, CDR2 FYNNEI, per germline. The ends lost 3 bases at V and 2 bases at J; junction bases unmatched: 5. Details on this clone: Its antigen is still unknown.

The CD4+ fraction was divided into a CD45RA+ naive subset and a CD45RA-negative memory subset. Only in-frame clones appear in the TCRdb table, and some are missing; sequencing was by immunoSEQ multiplex PCR. This table has about 2 million clones, about 95% appearing once. Study results and limitations: About 5% was the fraction of naive CD4 clonotypes found shared across several donors. Rarefaction showed that sequencing of sorted subsets was incomplete (despite large depth). Non-shared clonotypes were found to have lower generation probabilities than the clonotypes that were shared by all four of the sorted-subset donors.

Input material: naive CD4+ T cells sorted from blood. Subset reported: CD45RA+ positively selected. The J gene is TRBJ2-7, the V gene TRBV2, with 9 nucleotides matching TRBD2. This clonotype was obtained from a man between 18 and 35 years old in good health. In DNA form, the CDR3 reads TGTGCCAGCAGTGAGCGACGACTAGCGGCCTACGAGCAGTACTTC. Protein sequence: CASSERRLAAYEQYF. Full variable domain (missing parts from reference TRBV2 and TRBJ2-7): EPEVTQTPSHQVTQMGQEVILRCVPISNHLYFYWYRQILGQKVEFLVSFYNNEISEKSEIFDDQFSVERPDGSNFTLKIRSTKLEDSAMYFCASSERRLAAYEQYFGPGTRLTVT.